A selection of T cell receptor beta chains follows, all from one sample in a study of post-analysis software for immune sequencing data. In TCRdb, the PCR reads were re-called with MiXCR into one record per CDR3 protein. The data hold about 160,000 distinct CDR3 sequences, with roughly 34% observed a single time. Sequenced material: blood, taken after autologous hematopoietic stem cell transplantation. These receptors were obtained from a girl aged 10-17 years with multiple sclerosis. CDR3s include the opening cysteine and the closing phenylalanine or tryptophan. The D gene is left open where the match is weak. For some rows the clone size is stated as once, few or many, or as a class when expanded; others skip it.

>TRBD1|TRBV7-9|NA|TRBJ1-2
CASSLVQGVRRYGYTF
TGTGCCAGCAGCTTAGTTCAGGGGGTTCGGCGCTATGGCTACACCTTC
>TRBD2|TRBV9|NA|TRBJ2-3
CASSAATGGPGTDTQYF
TGTGCCAGCAGCGCCGCCACGGGGGGGCCCGGCACAGATACGCAGTATTTT
>NA|TRBV29-1|few|TRBJ2-3
CSVGYQDTQYF
TGCAGCGTTGGTTACCAGGATACGCAGTATTTT
>TRBD1|TRBV7-6|few|TRBJ2-1
CASSRTTGGTEQFF
TGTGCCAGCAGCCGTACGACAGGGGGAACTGAGCAGTTCTTC
>TRBD1|TRBV20-1|NA|TRBJ1-2
CSAVQRTGAVNYGYTF
TGCAGTGCTGTCCAAAGGACAGGGGCGGTAAACTACGGCTACACCTTC
>NA|TRBV24-1|few|TRBJ1-2
CATSDQAVNYGYTF
TGTGCCACCAGTGATCAGGCCGTCAACTATGGCTACACCTTC
>NA|TRBV7-9|NA|TRBJ2-7
CASSGGAAGLSYEQYF
TGTGCCAGCAGCGGCGGGGCAGCGGGCCTATCCTACGAGCAGTACTTC
>NA|TRBV13|few|TRBJ2-5
CASSSVGGPQETQYF
TGTGCCAGCAGCTCCGTGGGCGGACCCCAAGAGACCCAGTACTTC
>NA|TRBV27|NA|TRBJ2-1
CAGSPSGVWSGGRDNEQFF
TGTGCCGGCAGTCCGTCGGGTGTTTGGTCCGGCGGAAGGGACAATGAGCAGTTCTTC
>TRBD1|TRBV20-1|few|TRBJ2-7
CSAYSRDRVFYEQYF
TGCAGTGCCTACTCCCGGGACAGGGTTTTCTACGAGCAGTACTTC
>TRBD2|TRBV7-8|few|TRBJ2-5
CASSLGQLAGGGYQETQYF
TGTGCCAGCAGCTTAGGGCAACTAGCGGGAGGAGGGTACCAAGAGACCCAGTACTTC
>NA|TRBV12-3/TRBV12-4|NA|TRBJ2-7
CASSLGSQRPTYEQYF
TGTGCCAGCAGTTTAGGCAGCCAGCGACCCACCTACGAGCAGTACTTC
>TRBD2|TRBV20-1|NA|TRBJ2-1
CSARGTSGSDNEQFF
TGCAGTGCTAGGGGGACTAGCGGGAGTGACAATGAGCAGTTCTTC
>TRBD1|TRBV14|once|TRBJ2-3
CASSHYFRGGLSTDTQYF
TGTGCCAGCAGCCATTATTTTCGAGGGGGCCTTAGCACAGATACGCAGTATTTT
>TRBD2|TRBV27|few|TRBJ2-3
CASSQGTRSTDTQYF
TGTGCCAGCAGTCAAGGGACTAGAAGCACAGATACGCAGTATTTT
>NA|TRBV24-1|NA|TRBJ2-5
CATGELRDQETQYF
TGTGCCACCGGTGAACTACGGGACCAAGAGACCCAGTACTTC
>NA|TRBV28|NA|TRBJ2-5
CASSRSLGLETQYF
TGTGCCAGCAGCAGGTCCTTGGGATTGGAGACCCAGTACTTC
>TRBD2|TRBV7-9|NA|TRBJ2-3
CASSLLAGGHTDTQYF
TGTGCCAGCAGCTTATTAGCGGGAGGGCATACAGATACGCAGTATTTT
>TRBD2|TRBV6-1|few|TRBJ2-7
CASNPWGGLAYEQYF
TGTGCCAGCAACCCGTGGGGGGGACTGGCCTACGAGCAGTACTTC
>NA|TRBV12-3/TRBV12-4|NA|TRBJ2-7
CASSFFGPTYEQYF
TGTGCCAGCAGTTTCTTCGGCCCGACCTACGAGCAGTACTTC
>NA|TRBV19|few|TRBJ2-1
CASRTPGVVNEQFF
TGTGCCAGTAGGACACCGGGGGTTGTCAATGAGCAGTTCTTC
>NA|TRBV2|few|TRBJ2-4
CASSDLQPSGNIQYF
TGTGCCAGCAGTGATTTACAGCCCTCGGGAAACATTCAGTACTTC
>NA|TRBV5-1|NA|TRBJ1-1
CASSLAGGNTEAFF
TGCGCCAGCAGCTTGGCCGGGGGGAACACTGAAGCTTTCTTT
>NA|TRBV4-1|NA|TRBJ2-1
CASSQEGSNEQFF
TGCGCCAGCAGCCAAGAAGGATCAAATGAGCAGTTCTTC
>NA|TRBV10-3|many|TRBJ1-4
CAISGGGSEELFF
TGTGCCATCAGTGGAGGAGGGTCGGAGGAACTGTTTTTT
>NA|TRBV11-3|NA|TRBJ2-1
CASSLVSGGVNEQFF
TGTGCCAGCAGCTTAGTTAGCGGAGGAGTCAATGAGCAGTTCTTC
>NA|TRBV5-6|NA|TRBJ2-1
CASSFRAGTPYNEQFF
TGTGCCAGCAGCTTTAGGGCCGGGACACCCTACAATGAGCAGTTCTTC
>NA|TRBV21-1|NA|TRBJ2-3
CASGILQREKGTDTQYF
TGTGCCAGCGGGATCTTACAGCGGGAGAAGGGCACAGATACGCAGTATTTT
>TRBD1|TRBV6-1|NA|TRBJ2-7
CASTRGTGDHEQYF
TGTGCCAGCACCCGAGGGACAGGGGACCACGAGCAGTACTTC
>TRBD1|TRBV3-1|many|TRBJ2-6
CASSIHPGQSSGANVLTF
TGTGCCAGCAGCATCCACCCGGGACAGAGCTCTGGGGCCAACGTCCTGACTTTC
>NA|TRBV29-1|many|TRBJ2-5
CSVRRAQETQYF
TGCAGCGTTAGGAGGGCCCAAGAGACCCAGTACTTC
>TRBD2|TRBV6-4|NA|TRBJ2-7
CASSDSGLADNYEQYF
TGTGCCAGCAGTGACTCAGGGCTAGCGGATAACTACGAGCAGTACTTC
>NA|TRBV5-1|few|TRBJ2-7
CASSSTLGTLYEQYF
TGCGCCAGCAGCTCGACCCTCGGGACACTCTACGAGCAGTACTTC
>NA|TRBV29-1|few|TRBJ1-4
CSQPPEKLFF
TGCAGCCAACCACCGGAAAAACTGTTTTTT
>NA|TRBV28|NA|TRBJ2-2
CASSANTGELFF
TGTGCCAGCAGTGCGAACACCGGGGAGCTGTTTTTT
>NA|TRBV5-4|NA|TRBJ2-3
CASSRSSTDTQYF
TGTGCCAGCAGCAGATCTAGCACAGATACGCAGTATTTT
>TRBD2|TRBV3-1|few|TRBJ2-5
CASSLLVGREETQYF
TGTGCCAGCAGCCTCCTGGTGGGGAGGGAAGAGACCCAGTACTTC
>NA|TRBV5-4|many|TRBJ2-5
CASSRGGKKQETQYF
TGTGCCAGCAGCCGAGGGGGGAAAAAGCAAGAGACCCAGTACTTC
>TRBD2|TRBV4-2|many|TRBJ2-3
CASSQDALGSGRAYPDTQYF
TGTGCCAGCAGCCAAGATGCCCTAGGTAGCGGGAGGGCCTATCCAGATACGCAGTATTTT
>NA|TRBV19|many|TRBJ2-7
CASSVRDKSYEQYF
TGTGCCAGTAGTGTCCGGGACAAGAGCTACGAGCAGTACTTC
>NA|TRBV6-4|NA|TRBJ1-1
CAEQRGGTPEAFF
TGTGCCGAACAGCGTGGGGGCACCCCTGAAGCTTTCTTT
>NA|TRBV24-1|many|TRBJ2-3
CATSEDSTTDTQYF
TGTGCCACCAGTGAGGACTCTACCACAGATACGCAGTATTTT
>TRBD2|TRBV2|NA|TRBJ2-1
CASSDLLAGQSIPFF
TGTGCCAGCAGTGACCTGCTAGCGGGACAGAGTATCCCGTTCTTC
>NA|TRBV18|NA|TRBJ1-1
CASSHPRGLAEAFF
TGTGCCAGCTCGCACCCGAGGGGGTTGGCTGAAGCTTTCTTT
>TRBD2|TRBV3-1|NA|TRBJ2-1
CASSPTSGRSAEQFF
TGTGCCAGCAGCCCGACTAGCGGGAGGTCGGCTGAGCAGTTCTTC
>NA|TRBV12-3/TRBV12-4|NA|TRBJ2-1
CASSTTGTPHNEQFF
TGTGCCAGCAGCACCACCGGGACACCGCACAATGAGCAGTTCTTC
>NA|TRBV28|few|TRBJ2-2
CASSLGLAKSGELFF
TGTGCCAGCAGTTTGGGCTTGGCTAAGAGCGGGGAGCTGTTTTTT
>NA|TRBV20-1|few|TRBJ2-3
CSAILLRPGPIKGGTQYF
TGCAGTGCTATCCTCTTGAGGCCGGGACCGATAAAGGGAGGTACGCAGTATTTT
>NA|TRBV7-3|NA|TRBJ1-1
CASSFSGNTEAFF
TGTGCCAGCAGCTTTTCTGGGAACACTGAAGCTTTCTTT
>NA|TRBV7-2|many|TRBJ2-3
CASSPPAMDTQYF
TGTGCCAGCAGCCCGCCGGCGATGGATACGCAGTATTTT